This record concerns one TCR beta chain sequence. This CDR3 is built from 14 residues. Germline-derived CDR1 and CDR2 are SEHNR and FQNEAQ (reference sequence). Trimming removed 3 bases from V and 6 bases from J, with 14 bases in between. The sample comes from a study of blood T cell repertoires in COVID-19. For the study at large: COVID-19 samples from acute and convalescent phases originated in the United States, Italy and Spain.

The data were produced by immunoSEQ multiplex PCR, yet TCRdb's version contains in-frame clones alone and is incomplete. Among around 140,000 clones listed, approximately 91% were seen once. The clonotype originates from a man aged 70-80 years with acute or convalescent COVID-19. The rearrangement joins TRBV7-9 to TRBJ1-1, with D maybe TRBD1 (5 bases). The source material was peripheral blood. The CDR3: CASSLDGWGAEAFF. Written as DNA, the CDR3 is TGTGCCAGCAGCTTGGACGGATGGGGGGCTGAAGCTTTCTTT.